Listed below are T cell receptor beta chains from one sample, sequenced in a study of vaccination effects on CD4 cells after COVID-19. For these receptors, no antigen is known. Method: immunoSEQ multiplex PCR; TCRdb's copy keeps in-frame clones and lacks some. The table lists about 50,000 clones, about four fifths of them singletons. This material consisted of CD4+ T cells from PBMCs cultured without peptide, taken after COVID-19 vaccination. These receptors were obtained from a human donor who had a prior SARS-CoV-2 infection. Each CDR3 is given with its conserved first and last residue. A row's size may be missing; if present it is once, few, many or a size class.

V gene: TRBV4-1
CDR3 length: 14
J gene: TRBJ1-2
clone size: .
CDR3 protein: CASSRRGGNYGYTF

V gene: TRBV3-1/TRBV3-2
CDR3 length: 16
J gene: TRBJ2-3
clone size: few
CDR3 protein: CASSQVLGGRTDTQYF

V gene: TRBV11-3
CDR3 length: 15
J gene: TRBJ2-2
clone size: .
CDR3 protein: CASSLVGSVTGELFF

V gene: TRBV5-4
CDR3 length: 16
J gene: TRBJ2-5
clone size: .
CDR3 protein: CASSLGAGGIQETQYF

V gene: TRBV2
CDR3 length: 13
J gene: TRBJ1-1
clone size: .
CDR3 protein: CASRQGFHTEAFF

V gene: TRBV5-4
CDR3 length: 16
J gene: TRBJ2-1
clone size: .
CDR3 protein: CASSLPRGQGSNEQFF

V gene: TRBV30
CDR3 length: 14
J gene: TRBJ2-1
clone size: .
CDR3 protein: CAWTRDPGSSEQFF

V gene: TRBV6-2/TRBV6-3
CDR3 length: 15
J gene: TRBJ2-1
clone size: .
CDR3 protein: CASSLGLVIGNEQFF

V gene: TRBV30
CDR3 length: 16
J gene: TRBJ2-3
clone size: .
CDR3 protein: CAWSAGLAGISNTQYF

V gene: TRBV4-3
CDR3 length: 16
J gene: TRBJ1-2
clone size: .
CDR3 protein: CASSQDSLWTGRGYTF

V gene: TRBV6-5
CDR3 length: 15
J gene: TRBJ1-2
clone size: .
CDR3 protein: CASSWQGQGADGYTF

V gene: TRBV5-1
CDR3 length: 14
J gene: TRBJ1-1
clone size: few
CDR3 protein: CASSLQDSNTEAFF

V gene: TRBV27
CDR3 length: 13
J gene: TRBJ1-2
clone size: few
CDR3 protein: CASSYTGSGGYTF

V gene: TRBV30
CDR3 length: 14
J gene: TRBJ2-7
clone size: .
CDR3 protein: CAWSMVGVSGEQYF

V gene: TRBV2
CDR3 length: 15
J gene: TRBJ1-1
clone size: .
CDR3 protein: CASSEQGNMNTEAFF

V gene: TRBV9
CDR3 length: 16
J gene: TRBJ2-1
clone size: few
CDR3 protein: CASSATSGVSYNEQFF

V gene: TRBV11-2
CDR3 length: 14
J gene: TRBJ2-2
clone size: .
CDR3 protein: CASSSIQNTGELFF

V gene: TRBV5-6
CDR3 length: 15
J gene: TRBJ2-1
clone size: .
CDR3 protein: CASSLTVSSYNEQFF

V gene: TRBV12-5
CDR3 length: 14
J gene: TRBJ1-1
clone size: .
CDR3 protein: CATCIDVPGTEAFF

V gene: TRBV5-6
CDR3 length: 15
J gene: TRBJ2-3
clone size: few
CDR3 protein: CASSFLGGATDTQYF

V gene: TRBV5-1
CDR3 length: 15
J gene: TRBJ2-5
clone size: .
CDR3 protein: CASSTYRGGGETQYF

V gene: TRBV7-9
CDR3 length: 15
J gene: TRBJ2-7
clone size: .
CDR3 protein: CASSPGGYSFYEQYF

V gene: TRBV7-9
CDR3 length: 16
J gene: TRBJ2-3
clone size: once
CDR3 protein: CASSRGSGGFTDTQYF

V gene: TRBV5-4
CDR3 length: 14
J gene: TRBJ1-1
clone size: few
CDR3 protein: CASSLSRGYTEAFF

V gene: TRBV2
CDR3 length: 13
J gene: TRBJ1-1
clone size: .
CDR3 protein: CASIRDRGTEAFF

V gene: TRBV4-2
CDR3 length: 17
J gene: TRBJ1-5
clone size: .
CDR3 protein: CASSQGSLGAGNQPQHF

V gene: TRBV7-7
CDR3 length: 13
J gene: TRBJ1-1
clone size: once
CDR3 protein: CASSYDTNTEAFF

V gene: TRBV7-9
CDR3 length: 13
J gene: TRBJ1-2
clone size: .
CDR3 protein: CASSSRGLYGYTF

V gene: TRBV7-9
CDR3 length: 16
J gene: TRBJ2-3
clone size: once
CDR3 protein: CASSLMRGLASDTQYF

V gene: TRBV10-3
CDR3 length: 17
J gene: TRBJ2-7
clone size: once
CDR3 protein: CAISDPYTSGGSYEQYF

V gene: TRBV12-2
CDR3 length: 12
J gene: TRBJ1-5
clone size: few
CDR3 protein: CASRFERSPQHF

V gene: TRBV28
CDR3 length: 15
J gene: TRBJ1-6
clone size: few
CDR3 protein: CASSPGTGDNSPLHF